A selection of T cell receptor beta chains follows, all from one sample in a study of blood T cell repertoires in COVID-19. The data were produced by immunoSEQ multiplex PCR, yet TCRdb's version contains in-frame clones alone and is incomplete. The top ten hold 0.99% of the sample, which has hundreds of thousands of clones, about 88% seen once. The sequenced sample was peripheral blood. All receptors derive from a middle-aged woman who had recovered from COVID-19. CDR3s include the opening cysteine and the closing phenylalanine or tryptophan. The D gene is left open where the match is weak. The listing skips clone size in some rows; elsewhere it reads once, few, many or a size class.

CDR3	DNA	D	V	J	size
CASSLGQGGTQYF	TGTGCCAGCAGCTTGGGACAGGGAGGGACCCAGTACTTC	TRBD1	TRBV13	TRBJ2-5	-
CASSLGAAAGWGETQYF	TGTGCCAGCAGCTTAGGAGCGGCCGCGGGATGGGGAGAGACCCAGTACTTC	-	TRBV7-2	TRBJ2-5	-
CAWSVVGQGEKLFF	TGTGCCTGGAGTGTAGTGGGGCAAGGAGAAAAACTGTTTTTT	-	TRBV30	TRBJ1-4	-
CASSQDGTGSTGELFF	TGCGCCAGCAGCCAAGATGGGACAGGGTCAACCGGGGAGCTGTTTTTT	TRBD1	TRBV4-3	TRBJ2-2	-
CASSSRWGTGDYGYTF	TGTGCCAGTAGTTCCCGGTGGGGGACAGGGGACTATGGCTACACCTTC	TRBD1	TRBV19	TRBJ1-2	-
CSARGLGEQFF	TGCAGTGCTAGAGGACTAGGTGAGCAGTTCTTC	-	TRBV20-1	TRBJ2-1	-
CASSRSGFSGNTIYF	TGTGCCAGCAGCCGGAGTGGGTTCTCTGGAAACACCATATATTTT	-	TRBV5-4	TRBJ1-3	-
CASTNLASGNTIYF	TGTGCCAGCACCAATCTGGCTTCTGGAAACACCATATATTTT	-	TRBV27	TRBJ1-3	-
CASSYSSGGNSPLHF	TGTGCCAGCAGTTACTCCTCGGGGGGAAATTCACCCCTCCACTTT	-	TRBV6-2/TRBV6-3	TRBJ1-6	-
CASSGGLAGGEQYF	TGTGCCAGCAGCGGCGGACTAGCGGGAGGCGAGCAGTACTTC	TRBD2	TRBV9	TRBJ2-7	-
CAISPGGTEAFF	TGTGCCATCAGCCCAGGGGGCACTGAAGCTTTCTTT	TRBD1	TRBV10-3	TRBJ1-1	once
CAWTGTTFGNEQFF	TGTGCCTGGACCGGGACTACATTCGGGAATGAGCAGTTCTTC	TRBD2	TRBV30	TRBJ2-1	-
CASTPGRAPTDTQYF	TGTGCCAGCACCCCGGGCAGGGCGCCCACAGATACGCAGTATTTT	-	TRBV6-5	TRBJ2-3	-
CASAPTGDYGYTF	TGTGCCAGCGCCCCGACAGGGGACTATGGCTACACCTTC	TRBD1	TRBV12-3/TRBV12-4	TRBJ1-2	-
CASSSGLAAGDTGELFF	TGCGCCAGCAGCTCGGGACTAGCGGCAGGAGACACCGGGGAGCTGTTTTTT	TRBD2	TRBV5-1	TRBJ2-2	-
CASSTYVEYNEQFF	TGTGCCAGCAGCACCTACGTGGAGTACAATGAGCAGTTCTTC	-	TRBV5-6	TRBJ2-1	-
CASSPRGNTEAFF	TGTGCCAGCAGCCCCAGGGGGAACACTGAAGCTTTCTTT	-	TRBV9	TRBJ1-1	-
CASGFFVGRTVNTGELFF	TGTGCTAGTGGTTTTTTTGTGGGGCGGACAGTGAACACCGGGGAGCTGTTTTTT	-	TRBV12-5	TRBJ2-2	-
CASSPAAAGGETQYF	TGTGCCAGCAGCCCAGCGGCAGCGGGAGGGGAGACCCAGTACTTC	TRBD2	TRBV7-2	TRBJ2-5	-
CASSYPTGGAYSNQPQHF	TGTGCCAGCAGTTACCCCACGGGGGGGGCGTATAGCAATCAGCCCCAGCATTTT	-	TRBV6-2/TRBV6-3	TRBJ1-5	-
CASSHRQGPQTIYF	TGCGCCAGCAGCCACCGACAGGGCCCTCAAACCATATATTTT	TRBD1	TRBV4-1	TRBJ1-3	once
CASSRGQLGSGEKLFF	TGTGCCAGCTCACGCGGACAGTTGGGCTCCGGTGAAAAACTGTTTTTT	-	TRBV18	TRBJ1-4	few
CAISESGWSEQFF	TGTGCCATCAGTGAGTCGGGCTGGTCTGAGCAGTTCTTC	-	TRBV10-3	TRBJ2-1	-
CASSLRGSSYNEQFF	TGTGCCAGCAGCTTGAGGGGGAGCTCCTACAATGAGCAGTTCTTC	-	TRBV5-8	TRBJ2-1	-
CASSLAGSRGEQYF	TGCGCCAGCAGCTTGGCCGGCAGCAGAGGCGAGCAGTACTTC	-	TRBV5-1	TRBJ2-7	many
CSAPPSYGYTF	TGCAGTGCTCCCCCGTCCTATGGCTACACCTTC	-	TRBV20-1	TRBJ1-2	-
CASSYSSGSGNQPQHF	TGTGCCAGCAGTTACTCGAGTGGGAGCGGCAATCAGCCCCAGCATTTT	-	TRBV6-5	TRBJ1-5	-
CASSIGGRGATEAFF	TGTGCCAGTAGTATAGGGGGCAGGGGGGCCACTGAAGCTTTCTTT	TRBD1	TRBV19	TRBJ1-1	-
CASSPQGAGETQYF	TGTGCCAGCAGCCCCCAGGGGGCGGGGGAGACCCAGTACTTC	TRBD1	TRBV4-2	TRBJ2-5	-
CASSSPNSYEQYF	TGTGCCAGCAGTTCACCTAACTCCTACGAGCAGTACTTC	-	TRBV12-3/TRBV12-4	TRBJ2-7	-
CASSQGEGRGNTIYF	TGCGCCAGCAGCCAAGGGGAGGGGCGCGGAAACACCATATATTTT	-	TRBV4-3	TRBJ1-3	-
CASSRTAAGSPLHF	TGTGCCAGCAGCCGGACAGCTGCAGGTTCACCCCTCCACTTT	-	TRBV7-8	TRBJ1-6	few
CASSQDLTSGSGGGQFF	TGCGCCAGCAGCCAAGATTTGACTAGCGGGAGTGGCGGCGGGCAGTTCTTC	TRBD2	TRBV4-3	TRBJ2-1	-
CASSRTSGSRETQYF	TGTGCCAGCAGCCGGACTAGCGGGAGTCGGGAGACCCAGTACTTC	TRBD2	TRBV6-5	TRBJ2-5	-
CASSQDPLVPYNEQFF	TGCGCCAGCAGCCAAGATCCCTTAGTACCGTACAATGAGCAGTTCTTC	-	TRBV4-3	TRBJ2-1	-
CASSPPDRGREQFF	TGTGCCAGCAGCCCTCCCGACAGGGGGCGTGAGCAGTTCTTC	TRBD1	TRBV7-9	TRBJ2-1	few
CASSSPGLAAWNEQFF	TGTGCCAGCAGCTCCCCGGGACTAGCGGCCTGGAATGAGCAGTTCTTC	TRBD2	TRBV5-4	TRBJ2-1	-
CASTAAERGYTF	TGTGCCAGTACCGCGGCAGAGCGGGGCTACACCTTC	-	TRBV19	TRBJ1-2	-
CASSPRAGRETQYF	TGTGCCAGCAGCCCCCGTGCCGGGAGAGAGACCCAGTACTTC	-	TRBV9	TRBJ2-5	-
CASSYFRGNQPQHF	TGTGCCAGCAGTTACTTCCGGGGCAATCAGCCCCAGCATTTT	-	TRBV6-5	TRBJ1-5	few
CSVTGYEEQFF	TGCAGCGTAACTGGTTATGAAGAGCAGTTCTTC	-	TRBV20-1	TRBJ2-1	-
CASSLGPGPGGYTF	TGCGCCAGCAGCTTGGGGCCAGGGCCGGGTGGCTACACCTTC	-	TRBV5-1	TRBJ1-2	-
CASSHRGIEAFF	TGCGCCAGCAGCCACCGGGGGATTGAAGCTTTCTTT	-	TRBV4-3	TRBJ1-1	-
CASSQDGGAGADEQFF	TGTGCCAGCAGCCAAGACGGGGGAGCGGGCGCCGATGAGCAGTTCTTC	-	TRBV4-2	TRBJ2-1	-